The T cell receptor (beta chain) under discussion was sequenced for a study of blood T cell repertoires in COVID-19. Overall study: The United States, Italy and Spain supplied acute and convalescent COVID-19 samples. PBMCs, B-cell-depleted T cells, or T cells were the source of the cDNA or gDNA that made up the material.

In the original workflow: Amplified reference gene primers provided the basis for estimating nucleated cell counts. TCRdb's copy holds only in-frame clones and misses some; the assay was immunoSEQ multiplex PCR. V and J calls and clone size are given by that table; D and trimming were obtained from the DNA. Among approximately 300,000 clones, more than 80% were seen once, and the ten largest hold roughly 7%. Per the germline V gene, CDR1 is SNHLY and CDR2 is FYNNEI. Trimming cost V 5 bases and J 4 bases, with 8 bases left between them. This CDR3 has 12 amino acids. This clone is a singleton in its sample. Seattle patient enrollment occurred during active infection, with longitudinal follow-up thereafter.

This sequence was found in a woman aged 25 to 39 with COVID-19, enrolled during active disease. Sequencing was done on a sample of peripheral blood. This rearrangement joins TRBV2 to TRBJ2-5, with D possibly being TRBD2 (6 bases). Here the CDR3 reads CASSRETETQYF. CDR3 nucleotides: TGTGCCAGCAGTCGGGAGACAGAGACCCAGTACTTC.